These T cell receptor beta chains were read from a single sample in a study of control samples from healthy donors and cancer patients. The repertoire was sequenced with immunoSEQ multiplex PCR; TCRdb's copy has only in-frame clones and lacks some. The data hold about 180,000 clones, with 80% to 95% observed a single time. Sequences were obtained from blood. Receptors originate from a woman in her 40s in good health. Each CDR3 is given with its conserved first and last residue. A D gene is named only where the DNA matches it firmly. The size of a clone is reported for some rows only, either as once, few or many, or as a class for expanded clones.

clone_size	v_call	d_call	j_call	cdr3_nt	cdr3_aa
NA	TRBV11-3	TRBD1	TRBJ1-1	TGTGCCAGCAGCCGATCCGGGACAGGGGGGACTGAAGCTTTCTTT	CASSRSGTGGTEAFF
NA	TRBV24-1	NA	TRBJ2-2	TGTGCCACCAGTGATCCCCCCGGGGGGCAAGGTACCGGGGAGCTGTTTTTT	CATSDPPGGQGTGELFF
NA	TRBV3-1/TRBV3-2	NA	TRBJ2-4	TGTGCCAGCAGCCAAGACCGGGGGTGGAGAAACATTCAGTACTTC	CASSQDRGWRNIQYF
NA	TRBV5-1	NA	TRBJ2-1	TGCGCCAGCAGCTTGGAAGTCGGGAATGAGCAGTTCTTC	CASSLEVGNEQFF
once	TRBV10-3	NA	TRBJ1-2	TGTGCCATCAGTGTAACCAGGGCATTCTATGGCTACACCTTC	CAISVTRAFYGYTF
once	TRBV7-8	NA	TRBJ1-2	TGTGCCAGCAGCCAGGGGCGGCCAGCTAACTATGGCTACACCTTC	CASSQGRPANYGYTF
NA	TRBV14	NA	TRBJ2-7	TGTGCCAGCATGATCAGGGTCGGAGCCTACGAGCAGTACTTC	CASMIRVGAYEQYF
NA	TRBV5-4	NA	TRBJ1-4	TGTGCCAGCAGCTTGGGAGGGGCGGGTAATGAAAAACTGTTTTTT	CASSLGGAGNEKLFF
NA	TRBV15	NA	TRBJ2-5	TGTGCCACCAGCAGAGACCCCTCCTCCGGGACAGAGACCCAGTACTTC	CATSRDPSSGTETQYF
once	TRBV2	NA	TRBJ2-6	TGTGCCTCCCAGTTTTGGCTTTCCGGGGCCAACGTCCTGACTTTC	CASQFWLSGANVLTF
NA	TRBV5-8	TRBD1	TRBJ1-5	TGTGCCAGCAGCCCGGGACAGTTCAATCAGCCCCAGCATTTT	CASSPGQFNQPQHF
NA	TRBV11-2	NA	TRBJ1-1	TGTGCCAGCAGCGGCTCCCTACAGGGACAGAACACTGAAGCTTTCTTT	CASSGSLQGQNTEAFF
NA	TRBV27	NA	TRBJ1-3	TGTGCCAGCAGTCCGACACCTCACTCTGGAAACACCATATATTTT	CASSPTPHSGNTIYF
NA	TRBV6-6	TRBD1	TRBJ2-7	TGTGCCAGCAGCGGGACAGGGGTTTGGTACGAGCAGTACTTC	CASSGTGVWYEQYF
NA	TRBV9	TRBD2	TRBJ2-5	TGTGCCAGCAGCGTACTAGCGGGGTTAGGGGAGACCCAGTACTTC	CASSVLAGLGETQYF
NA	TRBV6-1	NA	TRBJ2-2	TGTGCCAGCAGTGACAGTTACGCCGGGGAGCTGTTTTTT	CASSDSYAGELFF
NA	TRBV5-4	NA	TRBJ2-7	TGTGCCAGCAGCTTGGACGCGGGGAGCTCCTACGAGCAGTACTTC	CASSLDAGSSYEQYF
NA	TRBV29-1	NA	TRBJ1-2	TGCAGCGTTGCGAACTTCGGGGGCTCCTATGGCTACACCTTC	CSVANFGGSYGYTF
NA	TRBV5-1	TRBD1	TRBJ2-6	TGCGCCAGCAGCTTTACGACAGGGGACTCTGGGGCCAACGTCCTGACTTTC	CASSFTTGDSGANVLTF
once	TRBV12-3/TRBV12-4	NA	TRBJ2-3	TGTGCCAGCACCTCAGATACGCAGTATTTT	CASTSDTQYF
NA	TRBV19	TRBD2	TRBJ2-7	TGTGCCAGTAGTACCTATAGCGGGGGGAACTCCTACGAGCAGTACTTC	CASSTYSGGNSYEQYF
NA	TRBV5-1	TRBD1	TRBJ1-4	TGCGCCAGCAGCTTGTTGACAGGGGCTAATGAAAAACTGTTTTTT	CASSLLTGANEKLFF
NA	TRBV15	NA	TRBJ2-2	TGTGCCACCAGCAGAGTCGGCGGGGAGCTGTTTTTT	CATSRVGGELFF
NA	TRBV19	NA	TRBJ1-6	TGTGCCAGTAGTATAGCCCAGGGATTAGGATCACCCCTCCACTTT	CASSIAQGLGSPLHF
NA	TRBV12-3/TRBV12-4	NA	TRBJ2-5	TGTGCCAGCAGTTTATTGGAGACCCAGTACTTC	CASSLLETQYF
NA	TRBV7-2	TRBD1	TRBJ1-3	TGTGCCAGCAGCTCGGGAGGGACAGGCCATGGAAACACCATATATTTT	CASSSGGTGHGNTIYF
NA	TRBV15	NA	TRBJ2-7	TGTGCCACCAGCAGATCCAACACCTACGAGCAGTACTTC	CATSRSNTYEQYF
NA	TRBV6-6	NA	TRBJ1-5	TGTGCCAGCAGCCGCCTCGACACCCCAAAGGGGCCCCAGCATTTT	CASSRLDTPKGPQHF
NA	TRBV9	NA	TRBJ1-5	TGTGCCAGCAGCGTAGAGTCCAATCAGCCCCAGCATTTT	CASSVESNQPQHF
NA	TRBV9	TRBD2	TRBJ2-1	TGTGCCAGCAGCGCTATAGCGGGGAAAAACAATGAGCAGTTCTTC	CASSAIAGKNNEQFF
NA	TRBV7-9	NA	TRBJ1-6	TGTGCCAGCAGCTCGTCGGGGGTGGTTTCACCCCTCCACTTT	CASSSSGVVSPLHF